This T cell receptor (beta chain) is drawn from a study of human T cells and chemical hapten exposure. Looking at the study overall: Throughout a study of roughly 25 weeks, patients underwent weekly scalp administration of diphenylcyclopropenone doses.

TCRdb independently ran MiXCR on the RACE reads; one entry per CDR3 protein. The table records tens of thousands of distinct CDR3 sequences, roughly an eighth of them present only once. This clonotype was seen only a few times. The CDR3 is 14 residues long. Unmatched junction bases numbered 7, after V lost 5 bases and J lost 4 bases. The germline V gene encodes CDR1 SEHNR and CDR2 FQNEAQ (reference sequence). Regarding time point: patch test 3, about 24 weeks after DPC sensitization. Treatment denoted: therapeutic diphenylcyclopropenone sensitization with weekly scalp DPC. This clonotype was sampled from a man younger than 45 with alopecia areata. Some clones in this sample may be carry-over from other donors' samples. This chain joins TRBV7-9 and TRBJ1-2, with 7 bases matching TRBD1. The sample here was whole blood, taken in connection with sensitization to the hapten diphenylcyclopropenone (DPC). CDR3 residues: CASSVWDSTYGYTF. The CDR3 region has the DNA TGTGCCAGCAGCGTATGGGACAGCACCTATGGCTACACCTTC.